The text below deals with one T cell receptor (beta chain). The junction departs from germline at one end; a sequencing error may be responsible. The sample originates from a study of cytomegalovirus exposure and HLA in healthy donors. PCR involved 60 Vbeta and 13 Jbeta primers. TCRdb keeps only in-frame clones here, not all; method: immunoSEQ multiplex PCR. Among roughly 110,000 clones listed, 75% were seen once. The receptor comes from a male donor in good health and CMV-seropositive. Sequencing used PBMCs.

The CDR3 region is CASSGGYRDLNYGYPF. The CDR3 bases are TGTGCCAGCAGCGGTGGCTACAGGGATCTTAACTATGGCTACCCCTTC. This chain uses TRBV5-4 with TRBJ1-2; D might be TRBD1 (6 bases). CDR1 is SGHNT, CDR2 YYREEE, per germline (reference sequence). This CDR3 has 16 residues.